A single TCR beta chain is shown here with its context. No cognate antigen has been identified for it. Base qualities are not at hand, and no much larger clone is one base apart. The source of the sample is a study of lymphopenia after photon versus proton radiotherapy (dated by TCRdb to about 2019). A note on the overall study: The study compared the immunological effects of photon versus proton radiation therapy in patients with gastrointestinal tumors who developed high-grade lymphopenia. A cohort of roughly 18 patients with gastrointestinal tumors who received either photon or proton therapy and subsequently developed lymphopenia was included. The study aimed to characterize how the two radiation modalities differ in their impact on the immune system. Beyond this particular receptor, the publication reports: The authors looked at the survival association only in patients who died, and they framed better survival with proton therapy as a possibility rather than a demonstrated result. After the lymphocyte count nadir, oligoclonal expansion, especially of CD8+ Temra cells, was observed in photon-treated repertoires, and the drop in diversity was driven by this expansion. During treatment, patients who received photon therapy lost naive T cells and TCR diversity and gained effector/memory populations, whereas patients who received proton therapy remained relatively stable. Among patients across the cohort who died, overall survival time showed an inverse correlation with a larger post-nadir drop in TCR diversity.

The germline V gene encodes CDR1 KGHSH and CDR2 LQKENI. V and J lose 3 bases and 3 bases, and a span of 18 bases separates them. From cysteine to phenylalanine, the CDR3 is 16 amino acids long. The sequence is cut down to CDR3 DNA, 48 bases in frame from base 1. The library was produced with the immunoSEQ multiplex PCR assay. T cell repertoires were profiled with deep sequencing of rearranged TCR beta loci together with multiparametric flow cytometry. TCRdb stores this immuneACCESS table with in-frame sequences only. Part of the clones is absent; in the studies checked, under half of the shortfall reflects unresolved V genes, and no reason is known for the rest. This sample lists more than 60,000 clones; about 86% were detected once. The ten biggest clones cover about 2.3% of the sample.

The source of this sequence is a man aged 35-49 years with gastric cancer. The rearrangement combines TRBV18 with TRBJ2-7; TRBD2 might be the D gene, on 6 matching bases. The material sequenced was peripheral blood, taken from a patient treated with photon-based radiotherapy. The CDR3 region reads CASSPPGGLGIYEQYF. The nucleotide sequence reads TGTGCCAGCTCACCCCCTGGAGGGCTTGGAATCTACGAGCAGTACTTC.